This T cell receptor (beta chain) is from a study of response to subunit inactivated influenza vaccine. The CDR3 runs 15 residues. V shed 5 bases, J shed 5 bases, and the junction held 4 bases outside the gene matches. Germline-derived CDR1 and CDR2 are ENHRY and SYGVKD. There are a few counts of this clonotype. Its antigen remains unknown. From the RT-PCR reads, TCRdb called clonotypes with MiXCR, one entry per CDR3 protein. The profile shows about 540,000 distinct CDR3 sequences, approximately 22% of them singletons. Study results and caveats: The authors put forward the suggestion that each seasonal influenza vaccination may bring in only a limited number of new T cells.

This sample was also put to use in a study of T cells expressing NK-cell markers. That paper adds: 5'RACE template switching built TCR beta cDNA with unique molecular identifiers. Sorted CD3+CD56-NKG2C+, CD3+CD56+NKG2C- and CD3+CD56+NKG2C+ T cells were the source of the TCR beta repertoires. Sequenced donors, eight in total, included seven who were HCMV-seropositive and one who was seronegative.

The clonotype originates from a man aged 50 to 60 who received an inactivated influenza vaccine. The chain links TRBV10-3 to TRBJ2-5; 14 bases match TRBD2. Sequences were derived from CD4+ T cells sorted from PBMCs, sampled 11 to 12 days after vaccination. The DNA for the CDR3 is TGTGCCATCAGTAAGACTAGCGGGGGGGCGGAGACCCAGTACTTC. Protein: CAISKTSGGAETQYF.